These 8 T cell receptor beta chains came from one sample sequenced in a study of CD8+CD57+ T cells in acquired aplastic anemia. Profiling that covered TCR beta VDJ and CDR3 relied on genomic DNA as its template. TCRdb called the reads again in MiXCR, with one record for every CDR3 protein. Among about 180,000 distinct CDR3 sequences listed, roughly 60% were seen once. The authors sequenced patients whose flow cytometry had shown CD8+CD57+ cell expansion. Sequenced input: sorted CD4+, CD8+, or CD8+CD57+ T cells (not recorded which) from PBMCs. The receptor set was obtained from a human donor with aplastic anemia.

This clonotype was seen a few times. As DNA, the CDR3 is TGTGCCAGCAGATTGGGACTGATGAGCTCCTACGAGCAGTACTTC. Translating it yields CASRLGLMSSYEQYF. The chain joins TRBV7-2 to TRBJ2-7; possibly TRBD2 for D (6 bases). Germline V lookup: CDR1 SGHTA, CDR2 FQGNSA. There are 15 residues in the CDR3. Trimming shortened V by 6 bases and J by 0 bases, and 15 bases separated the two germline ends.

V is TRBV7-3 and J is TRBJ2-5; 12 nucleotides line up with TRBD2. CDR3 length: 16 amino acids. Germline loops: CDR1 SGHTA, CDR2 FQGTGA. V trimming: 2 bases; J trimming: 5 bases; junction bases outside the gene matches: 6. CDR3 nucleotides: TGTGCCAGCAGCTTACCTGGACTAGCGGGAACTGAGACCCAGTACTTC. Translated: CASSLPGLAGTETQYF.

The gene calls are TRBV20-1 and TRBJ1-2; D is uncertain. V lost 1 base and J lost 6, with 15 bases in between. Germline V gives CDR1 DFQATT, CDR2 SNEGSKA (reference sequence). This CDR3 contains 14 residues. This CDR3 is CSARVGLGSHGYTF. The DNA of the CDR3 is TGCAGTGCTAGAGTGGGTTTAGGCAGTCATGGCTACACCTTC.

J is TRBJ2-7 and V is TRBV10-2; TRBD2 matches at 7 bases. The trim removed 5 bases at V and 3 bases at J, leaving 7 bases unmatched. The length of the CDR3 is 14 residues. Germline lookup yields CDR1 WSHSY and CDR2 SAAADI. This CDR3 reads CASSTSGIHYEQYF. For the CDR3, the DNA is TGCGCCAGCAGTACGAGCGGGATCCACTACGAGCAGTACTTC.

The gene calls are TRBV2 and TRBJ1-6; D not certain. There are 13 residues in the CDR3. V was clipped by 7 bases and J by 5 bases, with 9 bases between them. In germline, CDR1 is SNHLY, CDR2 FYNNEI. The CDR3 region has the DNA TGTGCCAGCAAGGGCCAGGATAATTCACCCCTCCACTTT. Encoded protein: CASKGQDNSPLHF.

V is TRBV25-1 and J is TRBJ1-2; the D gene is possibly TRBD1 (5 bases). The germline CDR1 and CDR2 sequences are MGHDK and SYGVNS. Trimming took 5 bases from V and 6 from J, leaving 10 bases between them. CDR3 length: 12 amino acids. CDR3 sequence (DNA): TGTGCCAGCAGTCACGGACACAATGGCTACACCTTC. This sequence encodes CASSHGHNGYTF.

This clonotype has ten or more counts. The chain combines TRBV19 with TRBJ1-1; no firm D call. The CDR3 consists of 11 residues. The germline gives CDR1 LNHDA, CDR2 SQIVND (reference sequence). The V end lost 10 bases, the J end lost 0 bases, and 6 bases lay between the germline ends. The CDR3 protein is CATHMNTEAFF. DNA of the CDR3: TGTGCCACCCATATGAACACTGAAGCTTTCTTT.

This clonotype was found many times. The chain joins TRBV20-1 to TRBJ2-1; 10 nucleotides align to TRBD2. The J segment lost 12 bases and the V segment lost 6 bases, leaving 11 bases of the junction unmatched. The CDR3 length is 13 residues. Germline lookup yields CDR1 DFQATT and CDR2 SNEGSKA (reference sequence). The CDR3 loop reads CSALGLAIDTQFF. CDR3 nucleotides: TGCAGTGCGCTGGGACTAGCGATAGATACGCAGTTCTTC.